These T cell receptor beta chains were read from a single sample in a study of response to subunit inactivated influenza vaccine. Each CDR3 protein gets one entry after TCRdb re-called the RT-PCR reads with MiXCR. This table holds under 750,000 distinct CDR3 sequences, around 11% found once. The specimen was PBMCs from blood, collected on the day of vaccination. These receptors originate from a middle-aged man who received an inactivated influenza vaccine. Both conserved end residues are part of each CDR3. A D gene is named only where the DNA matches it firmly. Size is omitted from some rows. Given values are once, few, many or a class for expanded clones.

CASSLSRAANEKLFF | TGTGCCAGCAGTTTATCGCGGGCAGCTAATGAAAAACTGTTTTTT | - | TRBJ1-4 | TRBV27 | - | 15
CASSLQADFPSGANVLTF | TGTGCCAGCAGTCTCCAAGCGGACTTTCCCTCTGGGGCCAACGTCCTGACTTTC | - | TRBJ2-6 | TRBV12-3/TRBV12-4 | - | 18
CASRKDSGGASYNEQFF | TGTGCCAGCAGAAAGGACAGCGGGGGGGCCTCCTACAATGAGCAGTTCTTC | - | TRBJ2-1 | TRBV7-6 | TRBD2 | 17
CATSDRFVGTGELFF | TGTGCCACCAGTGATCGATTCGTCGGCACCGGGGAGCTGTTTTTT | - | TRBJ2-2 | TRBV24-1 | - | 15
CASSIAGGRSEQYF | TGCGCCAGCAGTATAGCGGGAGGGAGGAGCGAGCAGTACTTC | many | TRBJ2-7 | TRBV5-1 | TRBD2 | 14
CASSLADSGTGRLGGYTF | TGTGCCAGCAGCTTGGCAGATTCTGGGACAGGTCGTCTCGGAGGCTACACCTTC | - | TRBJ1-2 | TRBV5-3 | TRBD1 | 18
CASSSRQGIYNEQFF | TGTGCCAGCTCCAGCCGGCAGGGAATCTACAATGAGCAGTTCTTC | - | TRBJ2-1 | TRBV18 | - | 15
CASSQRGTTNEQFF | TGTGCCAGCAGCCAACGTGGGACTACCAATGAGCAGTTCTTC | few | TRBJ2-1 | TRBV3-1 | TRBD2 | 14
CASSFGGGGYTF | TGTGCCAGCAGTTTTGGCGGGGGCGGCTACACCTTC | - | TRBJ1-2 | TRBV12-3/TRBV12-4 | - | 12
CASKKVAGGIEQFF | TGTGCCAGCAAAAAAGTAGCGGGAGGCATTGAGCAGTTCTTC | few | TRBJ2-1 | TRBV7-8 | TRBD2 | 14
CASSTAAARSNF | TGTGCCAGCAGTACGGCCGCTGCGCGCAGTAACTTC | few | TRBJ2-7 | TRBV6-1 | - | 12
CASSQGTSGRDEQYF | TGCGCCAGCAGCCAAGGGACTAGCGGGAGAGACGAGCAGTACTTC | few | TRBJ2-7 | TRBV4-3 | TRBD2 | 15
CASSQKMGTGLVQYF | TGTGCCAGCAGCCAAAAGATGGGGACGGGACTTGTGCAGTATTTT | few | TRBJ2-3 | TRBV14 | - | 15
CASSFGQRTEAFF | TGTGCCAGCAGTTTTGGCCAACGAACTGAAGCTTTCTTT | - | TRBJ1-1 | TRBV12-3/TRBV12-4 | - | 13
CASSLWSRNTEAFF | TGTGCCAGCAGTTTATGGTCGAGGAACACTGAAGCTTTCTTT | few | TRBJ1-1 | TRBV28 | - | 14
CASSRGSYQPQHF | TGTGCCAGCAGCCGAGGGAGTTATCAGCCCCAGCATTTT | few | TRBJ1-5 | TRBV7-9 | - | 13
CSARGLAGRNEQFF | TGCAGTGCTAGAGGTTTAGCGGGACGCAATGAGCAGTTCTTC | once | TRBJ2-1 | TRBV20-1 | TRBD2 | 14